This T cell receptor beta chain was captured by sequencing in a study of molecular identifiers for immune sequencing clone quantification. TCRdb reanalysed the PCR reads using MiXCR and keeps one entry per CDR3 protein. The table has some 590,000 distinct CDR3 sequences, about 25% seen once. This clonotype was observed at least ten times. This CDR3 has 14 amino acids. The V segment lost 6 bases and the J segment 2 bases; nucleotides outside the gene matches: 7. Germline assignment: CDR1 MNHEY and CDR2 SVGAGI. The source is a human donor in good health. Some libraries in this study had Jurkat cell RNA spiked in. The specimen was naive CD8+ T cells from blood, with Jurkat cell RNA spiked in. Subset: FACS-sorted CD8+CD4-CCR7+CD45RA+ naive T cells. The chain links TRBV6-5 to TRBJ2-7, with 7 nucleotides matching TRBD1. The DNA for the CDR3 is TGTGCCAGCAGGCCTACCGGGACAGCCTACGAGCAGTACTTC. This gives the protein CASRPTGTAYEQYF.